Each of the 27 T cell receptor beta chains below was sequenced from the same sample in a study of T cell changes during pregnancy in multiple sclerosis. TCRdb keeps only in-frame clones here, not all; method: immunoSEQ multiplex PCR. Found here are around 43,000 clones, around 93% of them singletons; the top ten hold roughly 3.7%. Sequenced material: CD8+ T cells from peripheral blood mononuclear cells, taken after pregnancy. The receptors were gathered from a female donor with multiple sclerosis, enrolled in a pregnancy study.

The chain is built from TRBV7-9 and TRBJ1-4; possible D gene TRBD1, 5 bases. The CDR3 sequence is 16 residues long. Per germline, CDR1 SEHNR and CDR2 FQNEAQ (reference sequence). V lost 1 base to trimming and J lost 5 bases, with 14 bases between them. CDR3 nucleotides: TGTGCCAGCAGCTTAGAACCGGGACTAATCAATGAAAAACTGTTTTTT. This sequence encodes CASSLEPGLINEKLFF.

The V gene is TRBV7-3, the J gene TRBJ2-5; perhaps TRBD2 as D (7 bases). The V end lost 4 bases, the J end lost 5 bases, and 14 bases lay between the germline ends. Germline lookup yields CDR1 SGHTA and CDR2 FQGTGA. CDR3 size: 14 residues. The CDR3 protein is CASSSLGGRETQYF. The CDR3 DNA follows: TGTGCCAGCAGCTCCCTGGGGGGGCGTGAGACCCAGTACTTC.

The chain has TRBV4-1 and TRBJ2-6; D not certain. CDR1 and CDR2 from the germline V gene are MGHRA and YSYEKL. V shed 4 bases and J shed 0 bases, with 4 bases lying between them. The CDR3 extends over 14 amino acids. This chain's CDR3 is CASSLSSGANVLTF. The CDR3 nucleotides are TGCGCCAGCAGCCTGAGCTCTGGGGCCAACGTCCTGACTTTC.

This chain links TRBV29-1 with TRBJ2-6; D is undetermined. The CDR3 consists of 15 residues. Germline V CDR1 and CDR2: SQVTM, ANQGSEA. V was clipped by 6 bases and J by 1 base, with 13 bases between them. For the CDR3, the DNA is TGCAGCGTGCCCATCAGAAGTTCTGGGGCCAACGTCCTGACTTTC. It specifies CSVPIRSSGANVLTF.

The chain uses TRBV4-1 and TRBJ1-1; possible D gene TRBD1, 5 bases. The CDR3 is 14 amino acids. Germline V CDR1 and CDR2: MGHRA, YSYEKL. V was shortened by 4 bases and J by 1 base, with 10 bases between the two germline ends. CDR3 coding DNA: TGCGCCAGCAGCCTTTATGGGGCGAACACTGAAGCTTTCTTT. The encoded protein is CASSLYGANTEAFF.

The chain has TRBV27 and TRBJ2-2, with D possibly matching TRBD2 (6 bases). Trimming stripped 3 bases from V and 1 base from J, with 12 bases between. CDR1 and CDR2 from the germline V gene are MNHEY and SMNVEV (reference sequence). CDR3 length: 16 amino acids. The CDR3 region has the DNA TGTGCCAGCAGTTTGGGGACTTATCAGAACACCGGGGAGCTGTTTTTT. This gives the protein CASSLGTYQNTGELFF.

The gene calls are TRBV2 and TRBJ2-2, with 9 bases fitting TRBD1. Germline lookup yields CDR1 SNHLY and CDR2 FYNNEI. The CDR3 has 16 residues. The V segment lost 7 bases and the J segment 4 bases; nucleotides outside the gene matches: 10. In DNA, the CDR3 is TGTGCCAGCACCATCGGGGACAGGGTTCCCACCGGGGAGCTGTTTTTT. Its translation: CASTIGDRVPTGELFF.

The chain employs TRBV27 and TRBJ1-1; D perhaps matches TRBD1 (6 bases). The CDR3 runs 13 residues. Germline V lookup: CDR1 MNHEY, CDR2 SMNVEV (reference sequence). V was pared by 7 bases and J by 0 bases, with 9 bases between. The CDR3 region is CASNTGMNTEAFF. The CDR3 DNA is TGTGCCAGCAACACAGGGATGAACACTGAAGCTTTCTTT.

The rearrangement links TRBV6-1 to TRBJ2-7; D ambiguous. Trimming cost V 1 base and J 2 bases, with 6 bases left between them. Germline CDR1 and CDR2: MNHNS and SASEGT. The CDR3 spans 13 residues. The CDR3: CASSEDRTYEQYF. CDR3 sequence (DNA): TGTGCCAGCAGTGAAGACAGAACCTACGAGCAGTACTTC.

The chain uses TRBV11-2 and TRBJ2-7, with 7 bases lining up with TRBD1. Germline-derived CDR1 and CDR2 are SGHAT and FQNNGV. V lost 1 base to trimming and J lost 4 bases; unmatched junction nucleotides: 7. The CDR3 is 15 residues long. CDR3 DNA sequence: TGTGCCAGCAGCTTAGTCGGGGACAGTTGGTACGAGCAGTACTTC. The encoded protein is CASSLVGDSWYEQYF.

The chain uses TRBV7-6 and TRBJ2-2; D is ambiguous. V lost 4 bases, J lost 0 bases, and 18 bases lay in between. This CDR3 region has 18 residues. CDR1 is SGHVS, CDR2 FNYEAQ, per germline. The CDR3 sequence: CASSSTRLRNPNTGELFF. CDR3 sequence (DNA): TGTGCCAGCAGCTCCACCCGGCTCAGGAACCCGAACACCGGGGAGCTGTTTTTT.

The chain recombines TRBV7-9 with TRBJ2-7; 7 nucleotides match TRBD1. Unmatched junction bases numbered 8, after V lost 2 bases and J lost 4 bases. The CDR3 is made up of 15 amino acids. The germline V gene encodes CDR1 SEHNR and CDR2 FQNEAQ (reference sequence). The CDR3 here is CASSLSRDSRYEQYF. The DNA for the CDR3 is TGTGCCAGCAGCTTATCGAGGGACAGCAGGTACGAGCAGTACTTC.

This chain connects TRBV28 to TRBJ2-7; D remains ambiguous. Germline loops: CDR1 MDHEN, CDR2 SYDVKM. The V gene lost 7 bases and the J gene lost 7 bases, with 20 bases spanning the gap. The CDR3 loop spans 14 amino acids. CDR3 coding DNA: TGTGCCAGCAATAATCCGGGTGCCTCTCTGGAGCAGTACTTC. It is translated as CASNNPGASLEQYF.

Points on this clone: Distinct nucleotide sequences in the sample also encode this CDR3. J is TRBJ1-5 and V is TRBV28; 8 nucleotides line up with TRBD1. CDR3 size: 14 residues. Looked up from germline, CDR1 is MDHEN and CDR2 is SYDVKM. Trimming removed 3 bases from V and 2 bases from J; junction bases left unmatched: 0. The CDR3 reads CASSLDRGNQPQHF. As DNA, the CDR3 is TGTGCCAGCAGTTTGGACAGGGGCAATCAGCCCCAGCATTTT.

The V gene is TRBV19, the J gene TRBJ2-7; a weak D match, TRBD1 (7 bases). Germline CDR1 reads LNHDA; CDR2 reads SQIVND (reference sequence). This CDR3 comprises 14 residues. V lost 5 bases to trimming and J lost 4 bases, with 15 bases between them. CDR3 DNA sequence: TGTGCCAGTAGTCCCTTCGCAGGGGGGTACGAGCAGTACTTC. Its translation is CASSPFAGGYEQYF.

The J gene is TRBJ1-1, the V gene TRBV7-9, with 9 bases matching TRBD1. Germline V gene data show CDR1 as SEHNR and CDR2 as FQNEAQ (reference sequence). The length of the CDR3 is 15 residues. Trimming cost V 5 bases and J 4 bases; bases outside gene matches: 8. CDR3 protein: CASSPQGAISTEAFF. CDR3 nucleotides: TGTGCCAGCAGCCCACAGGGGGCGATCTCCACTGAAGCTTTCTTT.

The DNA for the CDR3 is TGTGCCAGCAGTTTATCCATTCCAACCTACGAGCAGTACTTC. Amino acid sequence: CASSLSIPTYEQYF. V gene TRBV27 combines with J gene TRBJ2-7, with D unclear. Per germline, CDR1 MNHEY and CDR2 SMNVEV (reference sequence). V was pared by 0 bases and J by 2 bases, with 8 bases between. This CDR3 spans 14 amino acids.

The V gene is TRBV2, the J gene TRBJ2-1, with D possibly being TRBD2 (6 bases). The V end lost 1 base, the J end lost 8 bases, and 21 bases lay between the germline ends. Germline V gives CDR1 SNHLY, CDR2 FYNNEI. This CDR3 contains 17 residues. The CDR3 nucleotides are TGTGCCAGCAGTGAAGTTAGCCAGGGACTTAAACTTCATGAGCAGTTCTTC. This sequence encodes CASSEVSQGLKLHEQFF.

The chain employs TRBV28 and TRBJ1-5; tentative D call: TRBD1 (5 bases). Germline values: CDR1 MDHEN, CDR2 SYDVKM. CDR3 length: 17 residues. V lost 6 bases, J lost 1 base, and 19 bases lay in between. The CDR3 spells CASRTQEGIASNQPQHF. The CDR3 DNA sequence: TGTGCCAGCAGGACCCAGGAGGGGATTGCGAGCAATCAGCCCCAGCATTTT.

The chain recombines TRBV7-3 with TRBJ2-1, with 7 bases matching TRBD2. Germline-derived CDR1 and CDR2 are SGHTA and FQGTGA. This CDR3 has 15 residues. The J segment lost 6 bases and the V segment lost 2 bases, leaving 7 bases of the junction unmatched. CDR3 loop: CASSLEGGPSNEQFF. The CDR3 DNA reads TGTGCCAGCAGCTTAGAGGGAGGGCCCTCCAATGAGCAGTTCTTC.

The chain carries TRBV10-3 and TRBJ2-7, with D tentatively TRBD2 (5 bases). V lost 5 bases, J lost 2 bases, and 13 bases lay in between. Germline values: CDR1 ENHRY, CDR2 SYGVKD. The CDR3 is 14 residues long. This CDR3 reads CAISPHEGAYEQYF. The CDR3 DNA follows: TGTGCCATCAGTCCTCATGAGGGAGCCTACGAGCAGTACTTC.

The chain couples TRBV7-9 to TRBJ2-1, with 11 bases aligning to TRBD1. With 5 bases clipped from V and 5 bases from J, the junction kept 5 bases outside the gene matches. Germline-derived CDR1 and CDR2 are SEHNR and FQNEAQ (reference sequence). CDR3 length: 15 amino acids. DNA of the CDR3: TGTGCCAGCAGCCGGGACAGGGGGAAAAACAATGAGCAGTTCTTC. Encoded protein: CASSRDRGKNNEQFF.

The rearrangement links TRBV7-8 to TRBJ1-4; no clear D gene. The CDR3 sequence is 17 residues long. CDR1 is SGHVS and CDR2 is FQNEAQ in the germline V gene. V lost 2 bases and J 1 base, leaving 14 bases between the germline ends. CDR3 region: CASSLREKLGTNEKLFF. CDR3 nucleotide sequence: TGTGCCAGCAGCTTAAGAGAAAAACTCGGAACTAATGAAAAACTGTTTTTT.

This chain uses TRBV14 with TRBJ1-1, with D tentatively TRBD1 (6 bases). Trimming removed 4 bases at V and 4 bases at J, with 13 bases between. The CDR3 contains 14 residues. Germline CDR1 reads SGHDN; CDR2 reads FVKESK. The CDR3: CASSRYRDGTEAFF. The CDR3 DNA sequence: TGTGCCAGCAGCCGTTACAGGGACGGCACTGAAGCTTTCTTT.

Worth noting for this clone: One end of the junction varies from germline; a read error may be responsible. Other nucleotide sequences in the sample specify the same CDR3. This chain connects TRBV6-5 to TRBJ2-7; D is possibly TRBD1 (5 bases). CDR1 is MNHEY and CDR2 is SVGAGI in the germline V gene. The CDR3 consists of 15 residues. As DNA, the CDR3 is TGTGCCAGCAGTTACTCGGGTGCAGGGTCCTATGAGCAGTACTTC. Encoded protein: CASSYSGAGSYEQYF.

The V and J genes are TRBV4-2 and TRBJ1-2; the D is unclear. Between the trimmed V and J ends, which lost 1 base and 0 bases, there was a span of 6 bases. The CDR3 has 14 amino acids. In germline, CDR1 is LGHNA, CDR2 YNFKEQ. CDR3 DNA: TGTGCCAGCAGCCAAGGTGTAGCTAACTATGGCTACACCTTC. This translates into CASSQGVANYGYTF.

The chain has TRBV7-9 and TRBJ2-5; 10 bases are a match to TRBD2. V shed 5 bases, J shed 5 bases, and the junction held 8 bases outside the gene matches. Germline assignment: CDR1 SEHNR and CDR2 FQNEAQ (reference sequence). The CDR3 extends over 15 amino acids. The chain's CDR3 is CASSDSGRHRETQYF. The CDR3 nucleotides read TGTGCCAGCAGCGATAGCGGGAGGCATAGGGAGACCCAGTACTTC.